This T cell receptor (beta chain) was captured by sequencing in a study of T cell repertoires in cytomegalovirus infection. Regarding the study as a whole: Within the response measured ex vivo, HLA-C-restricted CMV-specific TCR beta clonotypes were dominant.

V lost 6 bases and J 1 base, leaving 9 bases between the germline ends. This CDR3 region has 13 residues. The germline V gene encodes CDR1 MNHNY and CDR2 SVGAGI (reference sequence). TCRdb re-called the reads through MiXCR, storing one row per CDR3 protein. The table lists some 57,000 distinct CDR3 sequences, more than 25% of them singletons. This clonotype was detected once. Its antigen is still unknown. V usage is TRBV6-6 and J usage is TRBJ1-1, with D perhaps TRBD1 (5 bases). Sample: PBMCs, sequenced either directly or after in vitro stimulation (not recorded which). The source is a human donor in good health (CMV status not recorded). Some clones in this sample may be carry-over from other donors' samples. CDR3 in DNA: TGTGCCAGCAGATACACAGGGAACACTGAAGCTTTCTTT. This gives the protein CASRYTGNTEAFF.